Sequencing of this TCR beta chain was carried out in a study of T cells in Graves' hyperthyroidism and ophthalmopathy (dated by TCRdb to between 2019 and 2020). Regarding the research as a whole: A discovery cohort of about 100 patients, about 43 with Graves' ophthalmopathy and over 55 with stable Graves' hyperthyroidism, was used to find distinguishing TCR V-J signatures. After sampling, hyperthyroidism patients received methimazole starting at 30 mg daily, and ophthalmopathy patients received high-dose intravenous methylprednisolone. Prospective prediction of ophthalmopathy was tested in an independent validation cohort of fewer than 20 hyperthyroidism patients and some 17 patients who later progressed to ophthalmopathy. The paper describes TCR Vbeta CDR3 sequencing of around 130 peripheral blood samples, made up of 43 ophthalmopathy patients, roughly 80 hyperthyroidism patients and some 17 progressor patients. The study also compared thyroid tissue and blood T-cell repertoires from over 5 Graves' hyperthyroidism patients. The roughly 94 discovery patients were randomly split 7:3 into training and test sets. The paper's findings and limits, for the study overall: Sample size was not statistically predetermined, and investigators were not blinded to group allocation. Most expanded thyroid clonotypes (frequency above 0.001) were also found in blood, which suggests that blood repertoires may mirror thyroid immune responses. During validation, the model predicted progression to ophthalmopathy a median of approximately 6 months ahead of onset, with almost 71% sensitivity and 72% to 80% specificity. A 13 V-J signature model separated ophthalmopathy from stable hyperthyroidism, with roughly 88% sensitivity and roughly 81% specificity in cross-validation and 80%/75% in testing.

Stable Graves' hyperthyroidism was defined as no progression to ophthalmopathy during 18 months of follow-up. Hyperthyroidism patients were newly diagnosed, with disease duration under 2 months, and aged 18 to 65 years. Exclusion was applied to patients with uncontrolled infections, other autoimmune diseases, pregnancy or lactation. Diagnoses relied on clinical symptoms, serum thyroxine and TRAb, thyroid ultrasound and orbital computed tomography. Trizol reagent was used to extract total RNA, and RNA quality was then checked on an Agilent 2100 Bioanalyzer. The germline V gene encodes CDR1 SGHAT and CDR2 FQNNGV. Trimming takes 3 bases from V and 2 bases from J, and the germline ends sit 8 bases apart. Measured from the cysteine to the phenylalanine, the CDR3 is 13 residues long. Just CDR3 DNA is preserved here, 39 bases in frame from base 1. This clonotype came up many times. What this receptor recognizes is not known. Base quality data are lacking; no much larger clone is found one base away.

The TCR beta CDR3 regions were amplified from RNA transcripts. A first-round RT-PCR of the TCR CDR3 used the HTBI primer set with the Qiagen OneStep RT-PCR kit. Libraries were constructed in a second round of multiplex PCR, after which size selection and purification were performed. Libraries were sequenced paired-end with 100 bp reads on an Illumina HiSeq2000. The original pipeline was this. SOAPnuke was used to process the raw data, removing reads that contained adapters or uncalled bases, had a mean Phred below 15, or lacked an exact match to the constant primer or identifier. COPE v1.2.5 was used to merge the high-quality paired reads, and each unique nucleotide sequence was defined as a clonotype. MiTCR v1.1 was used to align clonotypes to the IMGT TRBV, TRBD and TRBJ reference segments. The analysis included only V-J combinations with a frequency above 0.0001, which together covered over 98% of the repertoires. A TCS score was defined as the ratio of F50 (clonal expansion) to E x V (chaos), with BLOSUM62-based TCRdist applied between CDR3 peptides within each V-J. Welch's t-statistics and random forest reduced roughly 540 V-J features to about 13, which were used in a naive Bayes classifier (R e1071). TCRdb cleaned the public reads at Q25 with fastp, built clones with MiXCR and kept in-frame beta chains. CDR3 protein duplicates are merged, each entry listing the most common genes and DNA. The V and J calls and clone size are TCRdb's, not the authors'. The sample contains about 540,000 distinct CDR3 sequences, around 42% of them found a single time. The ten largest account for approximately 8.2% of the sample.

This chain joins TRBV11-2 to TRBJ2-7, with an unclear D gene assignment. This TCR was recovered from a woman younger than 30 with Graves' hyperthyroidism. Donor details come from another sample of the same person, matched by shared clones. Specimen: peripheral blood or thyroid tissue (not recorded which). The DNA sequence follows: TGTGCCAGCAGCTTCCGCGGAGCCTACGAGCAGTACTTC. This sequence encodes CASSFRGAYEQYF.